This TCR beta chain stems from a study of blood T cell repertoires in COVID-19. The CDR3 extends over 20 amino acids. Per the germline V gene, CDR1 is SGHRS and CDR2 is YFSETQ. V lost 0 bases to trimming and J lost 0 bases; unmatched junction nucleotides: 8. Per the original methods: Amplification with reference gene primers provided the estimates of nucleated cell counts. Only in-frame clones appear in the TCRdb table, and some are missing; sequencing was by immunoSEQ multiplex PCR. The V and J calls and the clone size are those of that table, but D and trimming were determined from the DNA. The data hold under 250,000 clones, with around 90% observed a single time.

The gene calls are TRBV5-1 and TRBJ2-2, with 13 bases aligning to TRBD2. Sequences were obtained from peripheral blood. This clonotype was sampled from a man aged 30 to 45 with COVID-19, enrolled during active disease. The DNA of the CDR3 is TGCGCCAGCAGCTTGGCGGTAACTAGCGGGGGGGACGCGAACACCGGGGAGCTGTTTTTT. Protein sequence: CASSLAVTSGGDANTGELFF.